This T cell receptor beta chain was sequenced for a study of early T cells in non-severe SARS-CoV-2 infection (dated by TCRdb to the early 2020s). At the level of the whole study: Because TCR sequencing was done on bulk RNA from unsorted whole blood, the alpha and beta chains could not be paired. Study-wide conclusions, independent of this receptor: Matching against VDJdb was skewed toward anti-spike CD8 responses, likely underestimated virus-specific expansions, and missed private and CD4 specificities.

CDR3 length: 13 amino acids, cysteine to phenylalanine. CDR3 DNA only is kept here, 39 bases in frame from base 1. V ends up 6 bases short and J 6 bases short, with an unmatched junction base count of 2. From a lookup of the germline V gene, CDR1 and CDR2 are MNHEY and SVGEGT. The study was a case-control design nested within a healthcare worker cohort in London, UK, with weekly nasopharyngeal swab PCR tests and blood sampling. Between 23 and 31 March 2020, the week of the UK lockdown, healthcare workers were enrolled and then followed up weekly for as long as 16 weeks. In regard to this clonotype: Its antigen target is currently unknown. Within one base of it there is no much larger clone, and no base qualities were kept.

Library prep was done by 5' RACE. Sequencing instrument: NextSeq 500. Unique molecular identifiers were attached to individual cDNA molecules in the TCR library protocol so that sequencing error and PCR bias could be corrected. Both TCR alpha and beta chains were sequenced, and tight co-correlation was observed between alpha and beta sequence abundances in each sample. The paper's data handling went like this. V gene, J gene and CDR3 annotation of TCR sequences was performed with Decombinator V4. TCRs were defined as expanded if a significant change between any two time points was detected under a Poisson model with p below 0.0001. Abundances of TCRs were expressed as counts per million after normalisation to the total number of TCRs sequenced in each sample. TRAV1-2 paired with TRAJ12, TRAJ20 or TRAJ33 defined MAIT TCRs, while TRAV10 paired with TRAJ18 defined iNKT TCRs. VDJdb, accessed 1 November 2021, was searched for CMV, EBV and SARS-CoV-2 annotated TCRs, excluding TCRs annotated for multiple antigens. TCRdb reworked the public reads: Q25 trimming with fastp, MiXCR clone assembly, productive beta chains retained. Every entry covers one CDR3 protein and lists the most common genes and DNA from its rows. TCRdb, not the original authors, processed these V and J calls. The sample table lists 65,000 to 90,000 distinct CDR3 sequences, less than 15% of them with a count of one. The top ten hold 4% to 5.5% of the sample.

The V gene is TRBV6-2 or TRBV6-3 and the J gene is TRBJ2-2, with 9 central nucleotides matching TRBD1. This TCR derives from an adult who was a healthcare worker with PCR-confirmed SARS-CoV-2 infection or an uninfected control (not recorded which). Sequencing was carried out using whole blood. The CDR3 loop reads CASRDRGSGELFF. The DNA sequence follows: TGTGCCAGCAGGGACAGGGGATCCGGGGAGCTGTTTTTT.